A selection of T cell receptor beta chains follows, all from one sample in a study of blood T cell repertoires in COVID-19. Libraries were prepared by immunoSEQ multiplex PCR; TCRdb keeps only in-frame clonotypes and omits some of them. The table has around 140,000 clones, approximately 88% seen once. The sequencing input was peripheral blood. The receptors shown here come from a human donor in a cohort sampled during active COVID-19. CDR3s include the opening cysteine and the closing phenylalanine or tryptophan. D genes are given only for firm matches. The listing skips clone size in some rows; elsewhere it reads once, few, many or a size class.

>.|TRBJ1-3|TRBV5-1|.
CASSYGVSGGNTIYF
TGCGCCAGCAGCTATGGGGTCAGCGGAGGAAACACCATATATTTT
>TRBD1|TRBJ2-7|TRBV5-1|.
CARTRDRGHYEQYF
TGCGCCAGGACCCGGGACAGGGGTCACTACGAGCAGTACTTC
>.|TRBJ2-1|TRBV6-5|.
CASSYRGPFSNEQFF
TGTGCCAGCAGTTACAGGGGCCCCTTCTCAAATGAGCAGTTCTTC
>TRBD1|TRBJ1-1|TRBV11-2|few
CASSLGQWQGANEAFF
TGTGCCAGCAGCTTAGGTCAGTGGCAGGGGGCTAATGAAGCTTTCTTT
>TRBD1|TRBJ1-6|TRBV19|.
CASSIGGTGGAEALHF
TGTGCCAGTAGTATAGGAGGGACAGGGGGCGCGGAAGCCCTCCACTTT
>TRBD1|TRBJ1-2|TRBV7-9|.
CASSPATGDYGYTF
TGTGCCAGCAGCCCGGCGACAGGGGACTATGGCTACACCTTC
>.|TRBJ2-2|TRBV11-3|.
CASSSTRGTGELFF
TGTGCCAGCAGCTCAACTCGGGGGACCGGGGAGCTGTTTTTT
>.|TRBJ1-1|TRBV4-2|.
CASSQERGNTEAFF
TGTGCCAGCAGCCAAGAGCGAGGGAACACTGAAGCTTTCTTT
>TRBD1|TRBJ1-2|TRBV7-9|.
CASSFGALQGNYGYTF
TGTGCCAGCAGCTTTGGGGCCCTACAGGGGAACTATGGCTACACCTTC
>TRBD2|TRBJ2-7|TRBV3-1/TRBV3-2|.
CASRHSGVSSYEQYF
TGTGCCAGCAGACACAGCGGGGTAAGCTCCTACGAGCAGTACTTC
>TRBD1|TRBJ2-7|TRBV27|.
CASSLSRWGQGGYEQYF
TGTGCCAGCAGTTTATCAAGGTGGGGACAGGGAGGCTACGAGCAGTACTTC
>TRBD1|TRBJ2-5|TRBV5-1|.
CASSFNDRVETQYF
TGCGCCAGCAGCTTCAACGACAGGGTAGAGACCCAGTACTTC
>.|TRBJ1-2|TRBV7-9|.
CASSLGGRGYTF
TGTGCCAGCAGCTTAGGAGGTCGGGGCTACACCTTC
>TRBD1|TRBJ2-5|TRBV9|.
CASSIGTGGRKTQYF
TGTGCCAGCAGCATTGGGACAGGGGGTAGGAAGACCCAGTACTTC
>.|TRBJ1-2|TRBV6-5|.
CASRGDTSYGYTF
TGTGCCAGCAGGGGGGACACCTCCTATGGCTACACCTTC
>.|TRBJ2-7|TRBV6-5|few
CASSWSGGSSYEQYF
TGTGCCAGCAGTTGGTCAGGTGGGAGCTCCTACGAGCAGTACTTC
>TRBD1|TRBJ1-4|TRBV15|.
CATSRGRANRGTNEKLFF
TGTGCCACCAGCAGAGGAAGGGCAAACAGGGGGACTAATGAAAAACTGTTTTTT
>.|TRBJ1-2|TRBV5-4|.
CASSWIAGGYTF
TGTGCCAGCAGCTGGATAGCGGGGGGCTACACCTTC
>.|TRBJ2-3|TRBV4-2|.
CASSQVDSTDTQYF
TGTGCCAGCAGCCAGGTCGACAGTACAGATACGCAGTATTTT
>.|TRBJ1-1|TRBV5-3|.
CARRCEGNTEAFF
TGTGCCAGAAGGTGTGAGGGGAACACTGAAGCTTTCTTT
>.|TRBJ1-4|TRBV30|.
CAWSGNIRGEKLFF
TGTGCCTGGAGTGGAAACATTCGGGGGGAAAAACTGTTTTTT
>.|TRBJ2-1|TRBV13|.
CASRGNGGSYNEQFF
TGTGCCAGCCGCGGTAACGGGGGCTCCTACAATGAGCAGTTCTTC
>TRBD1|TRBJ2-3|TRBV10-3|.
CAISESSGGRTDTQYF
TGTGCCATCAGTGAGTCTTCAGGGGGACGCACAGATACGCAGTATTTT
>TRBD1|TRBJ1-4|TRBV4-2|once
CASSPGGSNEKLFF
TGTGCCAGCAGCCCAGGGGGTTCTAATGAAAAACTGTTTTTT
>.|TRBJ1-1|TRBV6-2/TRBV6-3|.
CASSYGGAEAFF
TGTGCCAGCAGTTACGGCGGGGCTGAAGCTTTCTTT
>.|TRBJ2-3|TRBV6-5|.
CASSLGVGTRTDTQYF
TGTGCCAGCAGTTTAGGGGTGGGAACACGCACAGATACGCAGTATTTT
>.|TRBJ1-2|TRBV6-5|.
CASRNRGGYTF
TGTGCCAGCAGAAATAGAGGCGGCTACACCTTC
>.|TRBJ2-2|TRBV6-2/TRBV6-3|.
CASSYAGRVIGELFF
TGTGCCAGCAGTTACGCCGGCAGGGTGATCGGGGAGCTGTTTTTT
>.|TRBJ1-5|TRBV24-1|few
CATSPGSPEQPQHF
TGTGCCACCAGCCCCGGGTCCCCAGAGCAGCCCCAGCATTTT
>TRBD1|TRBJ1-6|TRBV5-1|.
CASSLRTGSDNSPLHF
TGCGCCAGCAGCCTTCGGACAGGATCTGATAATTCACCCCTCCACTTT
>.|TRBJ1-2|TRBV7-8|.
CASSLGFQNYGYTF
TGTGCCAGCAGCTTAGGTTTCCAGAACTATGGCTACACCTTC
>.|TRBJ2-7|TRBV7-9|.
CASRQNSYEQYF
TGTGCCAGCAGACAGAACTCCTACGAGCAGTACTTC
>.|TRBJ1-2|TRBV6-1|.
CASSEAWEIYGYTF
TGTGCCAGCAGTGAAGCGTGGGAGATCTATGGCTACACCTTC
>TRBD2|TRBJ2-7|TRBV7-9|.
CASSLKGPSGGFSSYEQYF
TGTGCCAGCAGCTTAAAGGGCCCTAGCGGGGGTTTCAGCTCCTACGAGCAGTACTTC
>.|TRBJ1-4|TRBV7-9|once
CASSLGHGSATNEKLFF
TGTGCCAGCAGCCTAGGGCACGGGTCCGCAACTAATGAAAAACTGTTTTTT
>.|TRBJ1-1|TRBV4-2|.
CASSQDTLLTEAFF
TGTGCCAGCAGCCAAGATACTCTCCTTACTGAAGCTTTCTTT
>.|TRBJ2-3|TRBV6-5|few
CASKASTDTQYF
TGTGCCAGCAAAGCTAGCACAGATACGCAGTATTTT
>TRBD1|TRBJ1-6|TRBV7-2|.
CASSLYSGTGGQYNSPLHF
TGTGCCAGCAGCTTATACTCCGGGACAGGGGGCCAGTATAATTCACCCCTCCACTTT
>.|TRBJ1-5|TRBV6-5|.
CASSKAGENQPQHF
TGTGCCAGCAGTAAGGCAGGGGAGAATCAGCCCCAGCATTTT
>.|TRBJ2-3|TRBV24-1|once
CATSDLGDNTDTQYF
TGTGCCACCAGTGATTTAGGGGACAACACAGATACGCAGTATTTT
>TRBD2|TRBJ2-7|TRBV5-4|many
CASSSGGEQYF
TGTGCCAGCAGCTCGGGGGGGGAGCAGTACTTC
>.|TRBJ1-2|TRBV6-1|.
CASSELGEGGYTF
TGTGCCAGCAGTGAATTGGGGGAGGGTGGCTACACCTTC
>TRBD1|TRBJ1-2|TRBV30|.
CAWSDSWTGSYGYTF
TGTGCCTGGAGTGATTCGTGGACAGGGTCCTATGGCTACACCTTC
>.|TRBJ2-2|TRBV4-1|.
CASSQLATAVRAGELFF
TGCGCCAGCAGCCAGCTCGCGACTGCCGTCAGGGCCGGGGAGCTGTTTTTT
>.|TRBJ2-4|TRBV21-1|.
CASSSLATGENSAIAKNIQYF
TGTGCCAGCAGTTCTCTGGCCACAGGGGAAAATTCAGCGATAGCCAAAAACATTCAGTACTTC
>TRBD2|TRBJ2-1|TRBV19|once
CASSMRTSGGPTYNEQFF
TGTGCCAGTAGTATGAGGACTAGCGGGGGGCCAACCTACAATGAGCAGTTCTTC
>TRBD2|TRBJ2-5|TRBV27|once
CASRPSGGLQETQYF
TGTGCCAGCAGGCCTAGCGGGGGTTTACAAGAGACCCAGTACTTC
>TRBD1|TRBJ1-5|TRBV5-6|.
CASSHGQGTQPQHF
TGTGCCAGCAGCCACGGACAGGGAACTCAGCCCCAGCATTTT
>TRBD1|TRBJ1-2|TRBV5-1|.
CASSETGGNYGYTF
TGCGCCAGCAGCGAGACAGGGGGTAACTATGGCTACACCTTC